Shown below are 8 T cell receptor beta chains from a single sample sequenced in a study of blood T cell repertoires in COVID-19. Some clones are missing from TCRdb's copy, which holds only in-frame ones; the method was immunoSEQ multiplex PCR. In the table there are over 140,000 clones, about three quarters of which are singletons. Sequenced: peripheral blood. These receptors were taken from a woman aged 80 or older with active or convalescent COVID-19.

There are a few counts of this clone. The gene calls are TRBV5-6 and TRBJ1-4, with a possible D match to TRBD1 (5 bases). The CDR3 has 16 residues. Germline V gene lookup returns CDR1 SGHDT and CDR2 YYEEEE. Trimming shortened V by 0 bases and J by 2 bases, and 11 bases separated the two germline ends. The CDR3 DNA sequence: TGTGCCAGCAGCTTGGCTGACAGTCGCACTAATGAAAAACTGTTTTTT. Encoded protein: CASSLADSRTNEKLFF. Variable domain in full (rest from reference TRBV5-6 and TRBJ1-4): DAGVTQSPTHLIKTRGQQVTLRCSPKSGHDTVSWYQQALGQGPQFIFQYYEEEERQRGNFPDRFSGHQFPNYSSELNVNALLLGDSALYLCASSLADSRTNEKLFFGSGTQLSVL.

The chain is built from TRBV7-2 and TRBJ2-7; the D gene is possibly TRBD1 (6 bases). The CDR3 is 16 residues long. V lost 2 bases and J lost 7, with 21 bases in between. From germline, CDR1 is SGHTA and CDR2 FQGNSA. For the CDR3, the DNA is TGTGCCAGCAGCTTACGCGGGCAGGGGCGCGTCGGGGAGCAGTACTTC. Its translation: CASSLRGQGRVGEQYF.

In this sample, this clone turned up once. This chain joins TRBV5-8 and TRBJ1-6; D remains unclear. Germline loops: CDR1 SGHTS, CDR2 YDEGEE. The V gene lost 1 base and the J gene lost 6 bases, with 8 bases spanning the gap. This CDR3 has 14 amino acids. CDR3 residues: CASSLRGFNSPLHF. In DNA form, the CDR3 reads TGTGCCAGCAGCTTGAGAGGGTTTAATTCACCCCTCCACTTT.

The CDR3 nucleotides are TGCGCCAGCTCCAGCTCCTTAGCTTCCGAGCAGTACTTC. It translates to CASSSSLASEQYF. This chain joins TRBV10-2 and TRBJ2-7; D is ambiguous. Trimming took 8 bases from V and 6 from J, leaving 17 bases between them. CDR3 length equals 13 residues. Germline-derived CDR1 and CDR2 are WSHSY and SAAADI.

CDR3 DNA sequence: TGTGCCAGCAGTATAGGTACTAGCTCCCCTTCACCCCTCCACTTT. This codes for CASSIGTSSPSPLHF. V is TRBV28 and J is TRBJ1-6; the D is unclear. V dropped 5 bases and J dropped 9 bases, with 17 bases sitting between them. The CDR3 has 15 amino acids. Germline-derived CDR1 and CDR2 are MDHEN and SYDVKM.

J is TRBJ2-7 and V is TRBV2; TRBD2 is a possible D gene (5 bases). This CDR3 is built from 14 residues. Germline V lookup: CDR1 SNHLY, CDR2 FYNNEI. The ends were cut back, 6 bases at V and 3 bases at J, with 15 bases in the middle. The CDR3 DNA reads TGTGCCAGCAGGGTCTTAGAGGGCAACTACGAGCAGTACTTC. As protein: CASRVLEGNYEQYF.

J is TRBJ1-1 and V is TRBV3-1 (or the pseudogene TRBV3-2); D is ambiguous. The germline V gene has CDR1 LGHDT and CDR2 YNNKEL (reference sequence). The CDR3 extends over 12 amino acids. V dropped 0 bases and J dropped 8 bases, with 7 bases sitting between them. CDR3 nucleotides: TGTGCCAGCAGCCAAGATCGGGTCGAAGCTTTCTTT. Protein product: CASSQDRVEAFF.

V usage is TRBV10-2 and J usage is TRBJ1-6; D is undetermined. Germline V gives CDR1 WSHSY, CDR2 SAAADI. V lost 7 bases to trimming and J lost 10 bases, with 20 bases between them. This CDR3 region has 15 residues. This chain's CDR3 is CASNQDGLLGSPLHF. The DNA for the CDR3 is TGCGCCAGCAACCAAGACGGATTGTTGGGCTCACCCCTCCACTTT.